What follows are 5 T cell receptor beta chains derived from one specimen sequenced in a study of CD8 T cells in ankylosing spondylitis. TCRdb re-derived calls from the 5' RACE reads in MiXCR, one entry per CDR3 protein. The data contain about 250,000 distinct CDR3 sequences, more than 20% of them singletons. What was sequenced was blood, either unsorted or a sorted T cell fraction (not recorded which). The receptor set was obtained from a male donor with ankylosing spondylitis or in good health (not recorded which).

J is TRBJ2-5 and V is TRBV20-1, with TRBD2 matching over 10 bases. This CDR3 is built from 14 residues. The germline gives CDR1 DFQATT, CDR2 SNEGSKA (reference sequence). V lost 5 bases, J lost 5 bases, and 8 bases stayed unmatched. The CDR3 loop reads CSAYERGGRETQYF. The CDR3 bases are TGCAGTGCTTACGAGCGGGGGGGCCGGGAGACCCAGTACTTC.

The chain joins TRBV20-1 to TRBJ1-1; D gene unclear. Between the trimmed V and J ends, which lost 5 bases and 0 bases, there was a span of 13 bases. CDR3 length: 14 residues. The V gene's germline CDR1 is DFQATT and CDR2 SNEGSKA (reference sequence). The CDR3, as DNA: TGCAGTGCTCGACCCCCACAGATGAACACTGAAGCTTTCTTT. It codes for CSARPPQMNTEAFF.

This clonotype was counted many times. The V gene is TRBV25-1, the J gene TRBJ1-1, with D possibly TRBD1 on 6 matching bases. Trimming removed 6 bases from V and 3 bases from J, with 14 bases in between. In germline, CDR1 is MGHDK, CDR2 SYGVNS. The CDR3 has 14 amino acids. CDR3 amino acids: CASRGGGWDTEAFF. The CDR3 DNA follows: TGTGCCAGCAGAGGGGGGGGCTGGGACACTGAAGCTTTCTTT.

V and J are TRBV10-2 and TRBJ2-7; weak D call: TRBD2 (5 bases). Germline V gene lookup returns CDR1 WSHSY and CDR2 SAAADI. Trimming took 7 bases from V and 6 from J, leaving 10 bases between them. The CDR3 is 11 residues long. The CDR3 bases are TGCGCCAGCAAGGACTTCACCGAGCAGTACTTC. Amino acid sequence: CASKDFTEQYF.

This clonotype appeared many times. The rearrangement links TRBV6-5 to TRBJ1-1; D is uncertain. CDR3 length equals 12 residues. Trimming took off 7 bases at V and 1 base at J, with 7 bases between the two ends. The germline V gene encodes CDR1 MNHEY and CDR2 SVGAGI. Here the CDR3 reads CASKLPNTEAFF. DNA for the CDR3: TGTGCCAGCAAGCTCCCGAACACTGAAGCTTTCTTT.